These 19 T cell receptor gamma chains came from one sample sequenced in a study of gamma-delta chains in newborns, infants, children. With CATT, TCRdb re-called clones from the reads. The sample yields about 1,700 gamma-chain clones, around 12% seen once. The sequencing input was blood. The origin of the receptors is a child who was a newborn, infant or young child, either healthy, febrile or measles-vaccinated (not recorded which).

By sample fraction, this clone is large. The sample contains more than one DNA sequence encoding this CDR3. CDR3 sequence (DNA): TGTGCCTTGTGGGAGACTCAAGAGTTGGGCAAAAAAATCAAGGTATTT. This gives the protein CALWETQELGKKIKVF. The genes are TRGV9 and TRGJP. The CDR3 loop spans 16 amino acids. The V segment lost 3 bases and the J segment 4 bases; nucleotides outside the gene matches: 3. Germline V gene data show CDR1 as GITISATS and CDR2 as ISYDGTV (reference sequence).

The V call is TRGV9, the J call TRGJP. The ends lost 4 bases at V and 11 bases at J; junction bases unmatched: 11. The CDR3 length is 16 residues. The germline V gene encodes CDR1 GITISATS and CDR2 ISYDGTV (reference sequence). The CDR3: CALWEVQGMGKKIKVF. CDR3 coding DNA: TGTGCCTTGTGGGAAGTGCAAGGGATGGGCAAAAAAATCAAGGTATTT.

This clone rates as medium-sized. A read error is likely here: a far larger clone is one base away. At the DNA level, this CDR3 is encoded by other sequences in the same sample as well. The chain carries TRGV9 and TRGJP. The CDR3 is 16 amino acids. CDR1 is GITISATS and CDR2 is ISYDGTV in the germline V gene (reference sequence). Here the CDR3 reads CALWEVQELGKKIKVF. The CDR3 nucleotides read TGTGCCTTGTGGGAGGTGCAAGAGTTAGGCAAAAAAATCAAGGTATTT.

This clone has only a few counts. The J gene is TRGJP, the V gene TRGV9. The CDR3 extends over 19 amino acids. Germline V gene sequence: CDR1 GITISATS, CDR2 ISYDGTV (reference sequence). Trimming removed 0 bases from V and 5 bases from J; junction bases left unmatched: 10. CDR3 nucleotide sequence: TGTGCCTTGTGGGAGGTGCAGGGTTCCGAAGAGTTGGGCAAAAAAATCAAGGTATTT. Its protein is CALWEVQGSEELGKKIKVF.

The chain couples TRGV9 to TRGJP. The trim removed 5 bases at V and 8 bases at J, leaving 6 bases unmatched. The germline CDR1 and CDR2 sequences are GITISATS and ISYDGTV (reference sequence). There are 15 residues in the CDR3. The CDR3 is CALWGDQLGKKIKVF. The CDR3 DNA reads as TGTGCCTTGTGGGGGGACCAGTTGGGCAAAAAAATCAAGGTATTT.

This clone was seen only once. A junction boundary mismatches the germline segment, possibly from a read error. Here the CDR3 DNA reads TGTGCCTTGTGGGAGGTGGACTTGAATAATTATAACAAACTATTT. It encodes CALWEVDLNNYNKLF. The chain carries TRGV9 and TRGJP. CDR3 length: 15 residues. The germline V gene encodes CDR1 GITISATS and CDR2 ISYDGTV (reference sequence).

Turning to this clone: At residue 6, the TCRdb amino acid sequence and the translated nucleotide sequence differ, so the protein here is the DNA translation. The chain has TRGV9 and TRGJP. The V and J ends lost 2 bases and 9 bases, in that order; junction bases with no gene match: 4. Germline CDR1 and CDR2: GITISATS and ISYDGTV (reference sequence). The CDR3 runs to 15 residues. The CDR3 reads CALWEALLGKKIKVF. In nucleotides, the CDR3 is TGTGCCTTGTGGGAGGCGTTGTTGGGCAAAAAAATCAAGGTATTT.

This clone was found a few times. A much larger clone sits a single nucleotide away, making a read error possible. The identical CDR3 is also encoded by other nucleotide sequences in the sample. V is TRGV9 and J is TRGJP. This CDR3 is built from 16 residues. Germline assignment: CDR1 GITISATS and CDR2 ISYDGTV (reference sequence). The CDR3 nucleotides are TGTGCCCTGTGGGAGGTGCTTGAGTTGGGCAAAAAAATCAAGGTATTT. Translated: CALWEVLELGKKIKVF.

The J gene is TRGJP, the V gene TRGV9. This CDR3 spans 17 amino acids. The germline V gene has CDR1 GITISATS and CDR2 ISYDGTV (reference sequence). With 3 bases clipped from V and 7 bases from J, the junction kept 9 bases outside the gene matches. In nucleotides, the CDR3 is TGTGCCTTGTGGGAGACGGTAGGGGAGTTGGGCAAAAAAATCAAGGTATTT. Its protein is CALWETVGELGKKIKVF.

With regard to this clone: This DNA translates differently at residue 5 from the TCRdb protein, which is that of a much larger clone; a read error is likely, and the protein shown is the DNA's own translation. The chain couples TRGV9 to TRGJP. Losses at the gene ends were 4 bases for V and 4 bases for J; bases not matched to a gene: 4. Looked up from germline, CDR1 is GITISATS and CDR2 is ISYDGTV (reference sequence). This CDR3 has 16 amino acids. The CDR3 sequence is CALWDDQELGKKIKVF. In nucleotides, the CDR3 is TGTGCCTTGTGGGACGATCAAGAGTTGGGCAAAAAAATCAAGGTATTT.

The chain links TRGV9 to TRGJP2. The CDR3 consists of 15 residues. V shed 0 bases and J 6 bases; nucleotides not matched to a gene: 7. CDR1 and CDR2 (germline): GITISATS, ISYDGTV (reference sequence). CDR3 loop: CALWEVHGCDWIKTF. CDR3 DNA: TGTGCCTTGTGGGAGGTGCATGGTTGTGATTGGATCAAGACGTTT.

With respect to this clone: A far larger clone is only one base removed, so a read error is likely. The sample carries other DNA sequences with the same CDR3. In nucleotides, the CDR3 is TGTGCCTTGTGGGAGGTGGGAGAGCTGGGCAAAAAAATCAAGGTATTT. Translated, it gives CALWEVGELGKKIKVF. The chain carries TRGV9 and TRGJP. This CDR3 has 16 residues. Germline CDR1 reads GITISATS; CDR2 reads ISYDGTV (reference sequence).

Only a few counts were recorded for this clone. The chain joins TRGV9 to TRGJP. The germline V gene encodes CDR1 GITISATS and CDR2 ISYDGTV (reference sequence). The CDR3 has 17 residues. The J segment lost 3 bases and the V segment lost 3 bases, leaving 5 bases of the junction unmatched. CDR3 DNA: TGTGCCTTGTGGGAGACCACGCAAGAGTTGGGCAAAAAAATCAAGGTATTT. Its protein product is CALWETTQELGKKIKVF.

By its share, this clone is medium-sized. The chain recombines TRGV3 with TRGJ1 or TRGJ2. This CDR3 has 13 residues. V dropped 0 bases and J dropped 5; count of bases not matched to a gene: 4. Germline CDR1 VTNTFY, CDR2 YDVSTARD (reference sequence). CDR3 region: CATWDRLDYKKLF. CDR3 nucleotides: TGTGCCACCTGGGACAGGCTAGATTATAAGAAACTCTTT.

This clone appeared a few times. V gene TRGV9 combines with J gene TRGJP. The length of the CDR3 is 14 residues. The V segment lost 6 bases and the J segment 7 bases; nucleotides outside the gene matches: 3. Germline lookup yields CDR1 GITISATS and CDR2 ISYDGTV (reference sequence). The CDR3 coding sequence is TGTGCCTTGTGGAAGGAGTTGGGCAAAAAAATCAAGGTATTT. It specifies CALWKELGKKIKVF.

Turning to this clone: Since a much larger clone is just one base distant, this may be a read error. The chain links TRGV9 to TRGJP. The CDR3 consists of 17 residues. Germline values: CDR1 GITISATS, CDR2 ISYDGTV (reference sequence). For the CDR3, the DNA is TGTGCCTTGTGGGAGGTGCAGGGGGAGTTGGGCAAAAAAATCAGGGTATTT. It encodes CALWEVQGELGKKIRVF.

A word on this clone: One base away lies a much larger clone, so this may be a sequencing read error. The chain uses TRGV9 and TRGJP. This CDR3 has 17 amino acids. Germline V gives CDR1 GITISATS, CDR2 ISYDGTV (reference sequence). CDR3 sequence: CALWVVHAELGKKIKVF. For the CDR3, the DNA is TGTGCCTTGTGGGTGGTGCATGCAGAGTTGGGCAAAAAAATCAAGGTATTT.

This clone is medium-sized. This CDR3 is also generated by other DNA sequences in the sample. V is TRGV9 and J is TRGJP. V dropped 5 bases and J dropped 6; count of bases not matched to a gene: 4. The CDR3 is 15 residues long. Germline V lookup: CDR1 GITISATS, CDR2 ISYDGTV (reference sequence). CDR3 sequence: CALWARELGKKIKVF. CDR3 in DNA: TGTGCCTTGTGGGCTAGAGAGTTGGGCAAAAAAATCAAGGTATTT.

A word on this clone: One junction end disagrees with the germline gene, perhaps due to a read error. This rearrangement joins TRGV9 to TRGJP. Germline loops: CDR1 GITISATS, CDR2 ISYDGTV (reference sequence). The CDR3 totals 17 residues. The DNA of the CDR3 is TGTGCCTTGTGGGAGGTAGCTTCCGGGGTGGGCAAAAAAATAAAGGTCTTT. This translates into CALWEVASGVGKKIKVF.